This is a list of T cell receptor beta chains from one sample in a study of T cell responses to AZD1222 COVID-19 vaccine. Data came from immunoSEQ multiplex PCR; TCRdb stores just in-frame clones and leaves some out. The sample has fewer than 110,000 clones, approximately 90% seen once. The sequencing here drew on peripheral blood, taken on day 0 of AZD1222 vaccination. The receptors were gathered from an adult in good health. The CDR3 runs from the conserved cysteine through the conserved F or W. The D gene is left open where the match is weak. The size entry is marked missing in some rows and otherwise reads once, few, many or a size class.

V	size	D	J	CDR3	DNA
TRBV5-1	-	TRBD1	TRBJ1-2	CASSLDRGYGYTF	TGCGCCAGCAGCTTGGACAGGGGTTATGGCTACACCTTC
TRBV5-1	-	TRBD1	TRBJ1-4	CASSETGLAEKLFF	TGCGCCAGCAGCGAGACAGGGCTTGCCGAAAAACTGTTTTTT
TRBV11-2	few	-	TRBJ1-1	CASSLTGGTEAFF	TGTGCCAGCAGCTTAACGGGAGGCACTGAAGCTTTCTTT
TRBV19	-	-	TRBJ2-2	CASSLQGQAGELFF	TGTGCCAGTAGTTTGCAGGGGCAGGCCGGGGAGCTGTTTTTT
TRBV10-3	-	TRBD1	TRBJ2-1	CAILATGENEQFF	TGTGCCATCTTAGCGACAGGGGAAAATGAGCAGTTCTTC
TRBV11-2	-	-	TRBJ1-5	CASSSYWQGSRNQPQHF	TGTGCCAGCAGCTCCTACTGGCAGGGGAGTCGGAATCAGCCCCAGCATTTT
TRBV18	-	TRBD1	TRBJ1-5	CASSPGTGGQPQHF	TGTGCCAGCTCACCCGGGACAGGGGGTCAGCCCCAGCATTTT
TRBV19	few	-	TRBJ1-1	CASRGTEAFF	TGTGCCAGTAGAGGGACTGAAGCTTTCTTT
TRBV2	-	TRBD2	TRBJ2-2	CASSTSGVGFGELFF	TGTGCCAGCAGTACTAGCGGGGTAGGGTTCGGGGAGCTGTTTTTT
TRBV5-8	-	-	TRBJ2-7	CASGTFYEQYF	TGTGCCAGCGGGACTTTTTACGAGCAGTACTTC
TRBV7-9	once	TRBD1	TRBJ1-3	CASSPRGDRAGNTIYF	TGTGCCAGCAGCCCTAGGGGGGACAGGGCTGGAAACACCATATATTTT
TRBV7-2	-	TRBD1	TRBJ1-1	CASSYRQGTEAFF	TGTGCCAGCAGCTACCGACAGGGGACTGAAGCTTTCTTT
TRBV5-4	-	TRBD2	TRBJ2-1	CASSLTSGGYNEQFF	TGTGCCAGCAGCCTAACTAGCGGGGGTTACAATGAGCAGTTCTTC
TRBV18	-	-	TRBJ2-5	CASSHEFRDEQETQYF	TGTGCCAGCTCACATGAATTCCGGGACGAACAAGAGACCCAGTACTTC
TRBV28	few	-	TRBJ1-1	CASRLGDMNTEAFF	TGTGCCAGCAGGCTGGGGGACATGAACACTGAAGCTTTCTTT
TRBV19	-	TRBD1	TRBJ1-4	CASSRDRGLLGEKLFF	TGTGCCAGTAGTCGGGACAGGGGGCTGCTGGGAGAAAAACTGTTTTTT
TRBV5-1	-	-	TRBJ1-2	CASSLFTGSNPDGYTF	TGCGCCAGCAGCTTGTTTACAGGGAGCAACCCGGATGGCTACACCTTC
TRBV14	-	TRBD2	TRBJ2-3	CASSPRTSGGTMLRPDTQYF	TGTGCCAGCAGCCCCCGGACTAGCGGGGGGACTATGCTAAGGCCAGATACGCAGTATTTT
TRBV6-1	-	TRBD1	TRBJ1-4	CASSTGTGTEKLFF	TGTGCCAGCAGTACCGGGACAGGGACCGAAAAACTGTTTTTT
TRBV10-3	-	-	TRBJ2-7	CATGVASSYEQYF	TGTGCTACGGGAGTAGCAAGCTCCTACGAGCAGTACTTC
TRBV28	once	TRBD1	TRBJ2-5	CASSSGTGWEETQYF	TGTGCCAGCAGCTCGGGGACAGGGTGGGAAGAGACCCAGTACTTC
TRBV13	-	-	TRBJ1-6	CASSLALMGLNNSPLHF	TGTGCCAGCAGCTTAGCCCTCATGGGGCTCAATAATTCACCCCTCCACTTT
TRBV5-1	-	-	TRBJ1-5	CASSLGAGGDQPQHF	TGCGCCAGCAGCCTGGGTGCGGGGGGAGATCAGCCCCAGCATTTT
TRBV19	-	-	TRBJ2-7	CASSTDYSTYEQYF	TGTGCCAGTAGTACGGACTACTCGACCTACGAGCAGTACTTC
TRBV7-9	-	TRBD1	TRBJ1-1	CASSSDRGSTEAFF	TGTGCCAGCAGTTCAGACAGGGGATCCACTGAAGCTTTCTTT
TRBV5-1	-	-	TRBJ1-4	CASSLVGQINEKLFF	TGCGCCAGCAGCTTGGTGGGGCAGATTAATGAAAAACTGTTTTTT
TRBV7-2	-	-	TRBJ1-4	CASSLQLGLGGEKLFF	TGTGCCAGCAGCTTACAATTGGGGCTAGGTGGCGAAAAACTGTTTTTT
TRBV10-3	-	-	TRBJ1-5	CAISESAGGPQPQHF	TGTGCCATCAGTGAGAGTGCGGGGGGCCCTCAGCCCCAGCATTTT
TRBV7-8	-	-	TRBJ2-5	CASSRLVDGYQETQYF	TGTGCCAGCAGCCGCCTTGTTGACGGGTACCAAGAGACCCAGTACTTC
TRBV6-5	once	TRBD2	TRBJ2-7	CASVPTPGGYEYF	TGTGCCAGCGTCCCCACCCCGGGAGGGTATGAATACTTC
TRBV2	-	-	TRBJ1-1	CASSGNRNTEAFF	TGTGCCAGCAGTGGGAACCGGAACACTGAAGCTTTCTTT
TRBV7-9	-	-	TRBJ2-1	CASSLPGYEQFF	TGTGCCAGCAGCTTACCGGGATATGAGCAGTTCTTC
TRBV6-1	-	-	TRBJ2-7	CASSENGSYEQYF	TGTGCCAGCAGTGAGAACGGATCCTACGAGCAGTACTTC
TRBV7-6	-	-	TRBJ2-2	CASSFFSTTENTGELFF	TGTGCCAGCAGCTTTTTCTCTACGACAGAAAACACCGGGGAGCTGTTTTTT
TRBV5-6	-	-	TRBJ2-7	CASSFKNRYEQYF	TGTGCCAGCAGTTTTAAGAATAGATACGAGCAGTACTTC